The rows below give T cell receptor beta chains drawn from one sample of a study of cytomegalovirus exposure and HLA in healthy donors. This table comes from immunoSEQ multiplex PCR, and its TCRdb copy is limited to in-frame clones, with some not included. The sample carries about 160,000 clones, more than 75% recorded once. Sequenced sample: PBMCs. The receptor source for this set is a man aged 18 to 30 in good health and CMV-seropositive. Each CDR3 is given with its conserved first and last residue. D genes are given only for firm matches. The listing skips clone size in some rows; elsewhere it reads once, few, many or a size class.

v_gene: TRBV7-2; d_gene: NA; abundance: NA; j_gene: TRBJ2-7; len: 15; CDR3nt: TGTGCCAGCAGCTCAAACCGGGACTCAATCTACGAGCAGTACTTC; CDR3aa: CASSSNRDSIYEQYF
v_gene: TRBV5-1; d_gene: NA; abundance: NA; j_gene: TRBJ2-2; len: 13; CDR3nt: TGCGCCAGCATCTACGGGTCCACCGGGGAGCTGTTTTTT; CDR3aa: CASIYGSTGELFF
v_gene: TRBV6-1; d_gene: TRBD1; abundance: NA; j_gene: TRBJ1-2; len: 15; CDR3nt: TGTGCCAGCGGGGGACAGGGGGAAAGGGACTATGGCTACACCTTC; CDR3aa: CASGGQGERDYGYTF
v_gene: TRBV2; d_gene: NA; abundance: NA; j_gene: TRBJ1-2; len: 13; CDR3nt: TGTGCCAGCTCCCGAGCAGGGAACTATGGCTACACCTTC; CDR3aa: CASSRAGNYGYTF
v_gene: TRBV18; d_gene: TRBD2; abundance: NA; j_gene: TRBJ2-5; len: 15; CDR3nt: TGTGCCAGCTCCCGAGGACTAGCGGGGCAAGAGACCCAGTACTTC; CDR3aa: CASSRGLAGQETQYF
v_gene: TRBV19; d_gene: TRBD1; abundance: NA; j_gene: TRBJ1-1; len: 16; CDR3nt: TGTGCCAGTAGCCATCTTCTGGGACAGGGGGCGTCTGAAGCTTTCTTT; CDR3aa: CASSHLLGQGASEAFF
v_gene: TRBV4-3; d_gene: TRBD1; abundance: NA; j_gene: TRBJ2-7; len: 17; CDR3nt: TGCGCCAGCAGCCAAGATCGATTCGGGACAGGGGACGACGAGCAGTACTTC; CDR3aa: CASSQDRFGTGDDEQYF
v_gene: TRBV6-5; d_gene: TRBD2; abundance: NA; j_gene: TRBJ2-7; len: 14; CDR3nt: TGTGCCAGCAGATCCGGGACTAGTCCCAACGAGCAGTACTTC; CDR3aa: CASRSGTSPNEQYF
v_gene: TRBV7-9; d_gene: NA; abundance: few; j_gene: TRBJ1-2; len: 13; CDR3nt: TGTGCCAGCAGCCCCACCGCGGTGTATGGCTACACCTTC; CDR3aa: CASSPTAVYGYTF
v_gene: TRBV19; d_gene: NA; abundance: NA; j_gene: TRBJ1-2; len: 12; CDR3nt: TGTGCCAGTAACCAGGGCGGCTATGGCTACACCTTC; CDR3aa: CASNQGGYGYTF
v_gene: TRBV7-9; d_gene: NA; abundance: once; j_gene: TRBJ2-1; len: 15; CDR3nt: TGTGCCAGCAGCTTGGAAGGGGCCCACATCCATGAGCAGTTCTTC; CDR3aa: CASSLEGAHIHEQFF
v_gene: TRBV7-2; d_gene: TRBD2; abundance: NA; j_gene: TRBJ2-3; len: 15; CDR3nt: TGTGCCAGCAGCTTAGGAGGCGGGAGGACAGATACGCAGTATTTT; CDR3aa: CASSLGGGRTDTQYF
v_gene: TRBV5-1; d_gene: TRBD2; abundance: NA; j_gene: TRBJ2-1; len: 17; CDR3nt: TGCGCCAGCAGCTTGGCCTATCTCGGGGGGGGATTGAATGAGCAGTTCTTC; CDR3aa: CASSLAYLGGGLNEQFF
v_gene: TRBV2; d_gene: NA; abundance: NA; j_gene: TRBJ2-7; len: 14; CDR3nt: TGTGCCAGCAGTCCAGGGGTCCCTCTCTACGAGCAGTACTTC; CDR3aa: CASSPGVPLYEQYF
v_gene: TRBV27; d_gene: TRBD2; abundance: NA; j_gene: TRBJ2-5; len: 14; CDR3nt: TGTGCCAGCAGTAGCGGGGGGGCCCAAGAGACCCAGTACTTC; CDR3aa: CASSSGGAQETQYF
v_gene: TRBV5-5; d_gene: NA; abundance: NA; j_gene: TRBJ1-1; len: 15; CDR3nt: TGTGCCAGCCACTTGGGGGGGACGGGGGACACTGAAGCTTTCTTT; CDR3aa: CASHLGGTGDTEAFF
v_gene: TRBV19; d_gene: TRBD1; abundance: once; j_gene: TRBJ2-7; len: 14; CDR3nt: TGTGCCAGTAGTACGGGACAGGGGGCCTACGAGCAGTACTTC; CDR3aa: CASSTGQGAYEQYF
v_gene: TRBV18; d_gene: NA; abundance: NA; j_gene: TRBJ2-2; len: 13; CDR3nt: TGTGCCAGCTCACCACAACAGGACGGGGAGCTGTTTTTT; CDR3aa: CASSPQQDGELFF
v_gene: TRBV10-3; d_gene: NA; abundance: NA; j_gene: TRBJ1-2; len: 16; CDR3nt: TGTGCCATCAGTGAATTAAGGGGGGGGCCTTTGTATGGCTACACCTTC; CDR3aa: CAISELRGGPLYGYTF
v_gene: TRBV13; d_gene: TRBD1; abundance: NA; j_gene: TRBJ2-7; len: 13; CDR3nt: TGTGCCAGCAGCTTGGACAGGGTCCACGAGCAGTACTTC; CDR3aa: CASSLDRVHEQYF
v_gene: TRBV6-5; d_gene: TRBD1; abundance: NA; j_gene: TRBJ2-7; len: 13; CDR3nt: TGTGCCAGCAGCCGGGACAGGGGTAGAGGGCAGTACTTC; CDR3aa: CASSRDRGRGQYF
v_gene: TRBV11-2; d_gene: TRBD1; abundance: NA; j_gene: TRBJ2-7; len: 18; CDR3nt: TGTGCCAGCAGCCAAATAAACCGGGACAGGGGCATTTCTTACGAGCAGTACTTC; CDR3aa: CASSQINRDRGISYEQYF
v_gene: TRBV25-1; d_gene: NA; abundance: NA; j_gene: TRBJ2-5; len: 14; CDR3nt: TGTGCCAGCAGTGAATATTCGGGGTCAGAGACCCAGTACTTC; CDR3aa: CASSEYSGSETQYF
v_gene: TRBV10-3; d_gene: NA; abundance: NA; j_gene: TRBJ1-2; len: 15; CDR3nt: TGTGCCATCAGTGAGGCTTCAGGGTCGAACTATGGCTACACCTTC; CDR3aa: CAISEASGSNYGYTF
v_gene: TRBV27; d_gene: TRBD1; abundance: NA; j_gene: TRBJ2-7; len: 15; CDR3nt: TGTACCAGCAGTCCTGCGGGACAGGGTCCCTACGAGCAGTACTTC; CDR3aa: CTSSPAGQGPYEQYF
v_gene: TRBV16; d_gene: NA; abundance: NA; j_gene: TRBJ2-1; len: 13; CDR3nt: TGTGCCAGCAGCCCAGGGGCCCGTAATGAGCAGTTCTTC; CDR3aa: CASSPGARNEQFF
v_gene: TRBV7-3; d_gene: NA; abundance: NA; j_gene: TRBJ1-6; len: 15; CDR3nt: TGTGCCAGCAGCTTAACCCCAGGGGCAAATTCACCCCTCCACTTT; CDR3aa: CASSLTPGANSPLHF
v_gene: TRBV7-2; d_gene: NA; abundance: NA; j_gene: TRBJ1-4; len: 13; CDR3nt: TGTGCCAGCCGGTTCGGTCGTAATGAAAAACTGTTTTTT; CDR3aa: CASRFGRNEKLFF